The 17 T cell receptor beta chains reported below all come from one sample, sequenced in a study of blood T cell repertoires in COVID-19. Clones were read by immunoSEQ multiplex PCR, and TCRdb kept only the in-frame ones, dropping some. In the table there are 60,000 to 85,000 clones, about 92% of which are singletons. The specimen was peripheral blood. The receptor source for this set is a man aged 50-59 years with acute or convalescent COVID-19.

The chain couples TRBV5-6 to TRBJ2-7, with D possibly being TRBD1 (7 bases). Trimming took 2 bases from V and 3 from J, leaving 18 bases between them. The germline V gene has CDR1 SGHDT and CDR2 YYEEEE. The CDR3 contains 16 residues. This CDR3 reads CASSLAKQGGVYEQYF. The CDR3 region has the DNA TGTGCCAGCAGCTTAGCGAAGCAGGGGGGAGTCTACGAGCAGTACTTC.

This sequence joins TRBV11-1 and TRBJ2-1, with 7 bases aligning to TRBD2. V lost 3 bases to trimming and J lost 2 bases; unmatched junction nucleotides: 4. CDR1 SGHAT and CDR2 FQDESV come from the germline V gene (reference sequence). The CDR3 has 15 amino acids. CDR3 sequence: CASSFGGTTYNEQFF. The CDR3 bases are TGTGCCAGCAGCTTCGGCGGGACTACCTACAATGAGCAGTTCTTC. Supplemented by reference TRBV11-1 and TRBJ2-1, the full variable domain reads EAEVAQSPRYKITEKSQAVAFWCDPISGHATLYWYRQILGQGPELLVQFQDESVVDDSQLPKDRFSAERLKGVDSTLKIQPAELGDSAMYLCASSFGGTTYNEQFFGPGTRLTVL.

The chain employs TRBV20-1 and TRBJ2-7; tentative D call: TRBD1 (6 bases). Germline loops: CDR1 DFQATT, CDR2 SNEGSKA (reference sequence). The V end lost 7 bases, the J end lost 6 bases, and 13 bases lay between the germline ends. This CDR3 has 11 amino acids. In nucleotides, the CDR3 is TGCAGTGGTTCAGGGGTTGGCGAGCAGTACTTC. It is translated as CSGSGVGEQYF.

This clone occurred a few times. This chain links TRBV5-6 with TRBJ1-4; no firm D call. The V end was cut by 0 bases, the J end by 8 bases, with 11 bases between. The CDR3 sequence is 14 residues long. Looked up from germline, CDR1 is SGHDT and CDR2 is YYEEEE. Here the CDR3 DNA reads TGTGCCAGCAGCTTGGGGCGGCCAGAAGAAAAACTGTTTTTT. Translating it yields CASSLGRPEEKLFF. Using reference TRBV5-6 and TRBJ1-4 for the parts outside the CDR3, the full variable domain is DAGVTQSPTHLIKTRGQQVTLRCSPKSGHDTVSWYQQALGQGPQFIFQYYEEEERQRGNFPDRFSGHQFPNYSSELNVNALLLGDSALYLCASSLGRPEEKLFFGSGTQLSVL.

This clone was seen a few times. The chain carries TRBV6-4 and TRBJ1-1; D ambiguous. Deletions cut 3 bases from V and 0 bases from J, with 8 bases between. Germline lookup yields CDR1 MRHNA and CDR2 SNTAGT. The CDR3 runs to 14 residues. CDR3 amino acids: CASSENSMNTEAFF. CDR3 bases: TGTGCCAGCAGTGAAAACAGCATGAACACTGAAGCTTTCTTT.

The chain recombines TRBV6-2 or TRBV6-3 with TRBJ1-2; TRBD1 matches 7 bases. Germline CDR1 MNHEY, CDR2 SVGEGT. Unmatched junction bases numbered 6, after V lost 4 bases and J lost 7 bases. This CDR3 has 13 residues. Written as DNA, the CDR3 is TGTGCCAGCAGTTGGCCCGGACAGGTTGGCTACACCTTC. Amino acid sequence: CASSWPGQVGYTF.

This clone was counted a single time. The CDR3 protein is CASSKGGPLSGNTIYF. The CDR3 DNA follows: TGTGCCAGCAGCAAGGGAGGACCCCTCTCTGGAAACACCATATATTTT. V and J are TRBV9 and TRBJ1-3; D remains ambiguous. Deletions cut 4 bases from V and 0 bases from J, with 14 bases between. Germline V gene data show CDR1 as SGDLS and CDR2 as YYNGEE. CDR3 length: 16 amino acids. Together with reference TRBV9 and TRBJ1-3, the CDR3 gives the full variable domain: DSGVTQTPKHLITATGQRVTLRCSPRSGDLSVYWYQQSLDQGLQFLIQYYNGEERAKGNILERFSAQQFPDLHSELNLSSLELGDSALYFCASSKGGPLSGNTIYFGEGSWLTVV.

The chain employs TRBV9 and TRBJ2-2; TRBD1 matches 7 bases. Trimming cost V 0 bases and J 9 bases; bases outside gene matches: 2. Germline V gives CDR1 SGDLS, CDR2 YYNGEE. The CDR3 runs 13 residues. The CDR3 protein is CASSVEGGWELFF. As DNA, the CDR3 is TGTGCCAGCAGCGTAGAAGGGGGCTGGGAGCTGTTTTTT.

The CDR3 loop is CAWSHRVNEQFF. The CDR3 nucleotides are TGTGCCTGGAGTCACAGGGTTAATGAGCAGTTCTTC. This rearrangement joins TRBV30 to TRBJ2-1, with D tentatively TRBD1 (6 bases). The V gene lost 2 bases and the J gene lost 7 bases, with 9 bases spanning the gap. The CDR3 has 12 amino acids. Germline-derived CDR1 and CDR2 are GTSNPN and SVGIG (reference sequence).

The chain employs TRBV28 and TRBJ2-4, with 8 bases that match TRBD2. Germline V gene lookup returns CDR1 MDHEN and CDR2 SYDVKM. V trimming: 2 bases; J trimming: 7 bases; junction bases outside the gene matches: 7. The CDR3 has 15 residues. Written as DNA, the CDR3 is TGTGCCAGCAGTTTAGGTTCCAGCGGGAGTAACATTCAGTACTTC. Protein product: CASSLGSSGSNIQYF.

V is TRBV2 and J is TRBJ1-4; D unresolved. The CDR3 totals 11 residues. The ends were cut back, 7 bases at V and 8 bases at J, with 8 bases in the middle. Germline lookup yields CDR1 SNHLY and CDR2 FYNNEI. The CDR3 sequence: CASMSVEKLFF. The CDR3 DNA follows: TGTGCCAGCATGTCAGTGGAAAAACTGTTTTTT. The full variable domain, rest sourced from reference TRBV2 and TRBJ1-4, is EPEVTQTPSHQVTQMGQEVILRCVPISNHLYFYWYRQILGQKVEFLVSFYNNEISEKSEIFDDQFSVERPDGSNFTLKIRSTKLEDSAMYFCASMSVEKLFFGSGTQLSVL.

The chain joins TRBV19 to TRBJ1-6; the D is unclear. This CDR3 comprises 14 residues. The germline CDR1 and CDR2 sequences are LNHDA and SQIVND (reference sequence). Trimming pared 3 bases from V and 7 bases from J, leaving 10 bases between. The CDR3 reads CASSIAQLNSPLHF. DNA for the CDR3: TGTGCCAGTAGTATCGCACAGTTGAATTCACCCCTCCACTTT. Supplemented by reference TRBV19 and TRBJ1-6, the full variable domain reads DGGITQSPKYLFRKEGQNVTLSCEQNLNHDAMYWYRQDPGQGLRLIYYSQIVNDFQKGDIAEGYSVSREKKESFPLTVTSAQKNPTAFYLCASSIAQLNSPLHFGNGTRLTVT.

J is TRBJ2-2 and V is TRBV28; 10 bases match TRBD1. Germline CDR1 and CDR2: MDHEN and SYDVKM. The CDR3 covers 18 residues. V shed 4 bases and J 4 bases; nucleotides not matched to a gene: 12. DNA of the CDR3: TGTGCCAGCAGTTCCCCCGGGGACAGGGGACGGGGCACCGGGGAGCTGTTTTTT. This encodes CASSSPGDRGRGTGELFF.

This sequence joins TRBV4-1 and TRBJ1-6, with 9 bases fitting TRBD1. V shed 3 bases, J shed 2 bases, and the junction held 2 bases outside the gene matches. CDR1 is MGHRA, CDR2 YSYEKL, per germline. The CDR3 sequence is 16 residues long. The CDR3: CASSQGQGTYNSPLHF. The DNA for the CDR3 is TGCGCCAGCAGCCAGGGACAGGGAACCTATAATTCACCCCTCCACTTT.

In this sample, this clone turned up a few times. V usage is TRBV7-8 and J usage is TRBJ1-2; D might be TRBD1 (6 bases). The CDR3 totals 15 residues. The germline gives CDR1 SGHVS, CDR2 FQNEAQ. Trimming took 4 bases from V and 8 from J, leaving 20 bases between them. CDR3 DNA: TGTGCCAGCAGCTCCGCCGGGGGGGCGAGTTACGGCTACACCTTC. This sequence encodes CASSSAGGASYGYTF.

The chain carries TRBV5-1 and TRBJ2-5; D may be TRBD1 (6 bases). CDR3 length equals 16 residues. In germline, CDR1 is SGHRS, CDR2 YFSETQ. The V end was cut by 3 bases, the J end by 7 bases, with 22 bases between. This CDR3 is CASSYSSNSGEGTQYF. Here the CDR3 DNA reads TGCGCCAGCAGCTACTCATCGAATTCAGGGGAAGGGACCCAGTACTTC.

The chain recombines TRBV3-1 (or the pseudogene TRBV3-2) with TRBJ2-7, with 12 bases lining up with TRBD2. The CDR3 is 16 residues long. The trim removed 4 bases at V and 4 bases at J, leaving 8 bases unmatched. CDR1 and CDR2 (germline): LGHDT, YNNKEL (reference sequence). CDR3 DNA sequence: TGTGCCAGCAGCCGCGGGACTAGCGGGTTCACTTACGAGCAGTACTTC. It codes for CASSRGTSGFTYEQYF.